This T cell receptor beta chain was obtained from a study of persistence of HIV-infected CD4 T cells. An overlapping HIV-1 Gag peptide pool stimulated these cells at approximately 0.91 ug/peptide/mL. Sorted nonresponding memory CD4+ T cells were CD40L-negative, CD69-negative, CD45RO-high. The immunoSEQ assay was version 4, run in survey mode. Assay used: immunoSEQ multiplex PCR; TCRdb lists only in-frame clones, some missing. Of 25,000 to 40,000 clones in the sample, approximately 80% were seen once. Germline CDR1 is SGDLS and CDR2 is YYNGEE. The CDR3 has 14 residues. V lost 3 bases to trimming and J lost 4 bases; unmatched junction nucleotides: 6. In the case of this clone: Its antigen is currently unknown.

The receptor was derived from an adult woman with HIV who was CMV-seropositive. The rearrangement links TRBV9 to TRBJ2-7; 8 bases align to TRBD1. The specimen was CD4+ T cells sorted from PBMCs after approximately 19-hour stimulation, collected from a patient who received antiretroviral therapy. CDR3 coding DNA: TGTGCCAGCAGCGCCGGACAGGGTGGGTACGAGCAGTACTTC. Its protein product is CASSAGQGGYEQYF. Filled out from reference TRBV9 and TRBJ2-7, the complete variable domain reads DSGVTQTPKHLITATGQRVTLRCSPRSGDLSVYWYQQSLDQGLQFLIQYYNGEERAKGNILERFSAQQFPDLHSELNLSSLELGDSALYFCASSAGQGGYEQYFGPGTRLTVT.